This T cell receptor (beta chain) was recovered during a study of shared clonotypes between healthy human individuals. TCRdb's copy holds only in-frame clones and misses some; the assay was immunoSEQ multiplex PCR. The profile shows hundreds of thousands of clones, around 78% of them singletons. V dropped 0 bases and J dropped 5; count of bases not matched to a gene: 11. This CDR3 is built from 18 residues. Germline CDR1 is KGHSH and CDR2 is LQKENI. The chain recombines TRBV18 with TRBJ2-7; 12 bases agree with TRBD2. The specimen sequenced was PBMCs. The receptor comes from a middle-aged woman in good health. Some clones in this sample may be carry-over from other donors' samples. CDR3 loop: CASSPPLAGGPGVDEQYF. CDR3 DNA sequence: TGTGCCAGCTCACCACCTCTAGCGGGAGGGCCGGGGGTCGACGAGCAGTACTTC.